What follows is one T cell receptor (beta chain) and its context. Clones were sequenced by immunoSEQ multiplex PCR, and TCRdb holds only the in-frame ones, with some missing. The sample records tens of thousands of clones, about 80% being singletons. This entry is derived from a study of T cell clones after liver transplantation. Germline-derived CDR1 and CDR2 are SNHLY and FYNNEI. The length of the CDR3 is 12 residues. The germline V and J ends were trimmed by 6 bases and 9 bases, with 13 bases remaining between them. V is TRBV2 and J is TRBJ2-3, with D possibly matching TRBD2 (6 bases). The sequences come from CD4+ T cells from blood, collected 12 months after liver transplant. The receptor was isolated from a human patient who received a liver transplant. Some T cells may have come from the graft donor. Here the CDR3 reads CASRRDWATQYF. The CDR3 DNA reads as TGTGCCAGCAGGAGGGACTGGGCCACGCAGTATTTT.